The sequence of this T cell receptor beta chain was determined in a study of regulatory T cells in long-lasting Graves disease. V was clipped by 4 bases and J by 4 bases; unmatched bases: 4. Germline CDR1 LGHNA, CDR2 YNFKEQ. CDR3 size: 14 residues. TCR beta libraries were built with iRepertoire HTBI primers and Arm-PCR of CDR3 regions. TCRdb ran MiXCR on the multiplex PCR reads and lists one entry per CDR3 protein. The sample lists about 220,000 distinct CDR3 sequences, less than 20% occurring once. This clonotype has just a few counts. Time point in this sample: newly diagnosed GD, antithyroid drugs for less than 3 months. TCR sequences were obtained from RNA taken from PBMCs. Separately, the same data were catalogued under a study of T cells in Graves' hyperthyroidism and ophthalmopathy. As that study records: Stable hyperthyroidism and ophthalmopathy were separated using 13 V-J signatures.

V and J are TRBV4-2 and TRBJ1-1, with TRBD1 identical over 9 bases. Sequencing was performed on peripheral blood mononuclear cells (PBMCs), taken at new diagnosis, from a patient treated with antithyroid drugs. This clonotype was obtained from a young woman with Graves disease. The CDR3: CASSLDRGGTEAFF. The CDR3 coding sequence is TGTGCCAGCAGCCTCGACAGGGGGGGCACTGAAGCTTTCTTT.